The clone carrying this T cell receptor beta chain was picked up many times. Its antigen is still unknown. The data were obtained in a study of cytomegalovirus exposure and HLA in healthy donors. Primers included in the PCR were 60 Vbeta and 13 Jbeta primers. Repertoires were generated with immunoSEQ multiplex PCR, while TCRdb's copy carries only in-frame clones and drops some. The sample lists about 80,000 clones; approximately 60% were seen once. General study points: Many donors carried some public TCRs, although rarity characterized most TCR sequences. Roughly uniform sequencing depth across donors was assumed, possibly incorrectly.

Germline CDR1 and CDR2: SGHDT and YYEEEE. V dropped 4 bases and J dropped 6; count of bases not matched to a gene: 8. CDR3 length: 16 amino acids. The source material was PBMCs. The chain uses TRBV5-6 and TRBJ1-5; 12 positions agree with TRBD1. The clonotype was recovered from a male donor in good health and CMV-seropositive. The chain's CDR3 is CASSLLGTGGSQPQHF. CDR3 sequence (DNA): TGTGCCAGCAGCCTCCTCGGGACAGGGGGCTCTCAGCCCCAGCATTTT.